The rows below give T cell receptor beta chains drawn from one sample of a study of glioma-infiltrating T cells. TCRdb analysed the multiplex PCR reads with MiXCR anew, one entry per CDR3 protein. The table lists tens of thousands of distinct CDR3 sequences, about 25% of them singletons. What was sequenced was glioma tissue, nonneoplastic brain tissue, or PBMCs (not recorded which). Every receptor here comes from a human donor with low-grade glioma or glioblastoma, undergoing nonglioma brain surgery, or in good health (not recorded which). CDR3s include the opening cysteine and the closing phenylalanine or tryptophan. A D gene is named only where the DNA matches it firmly. Rows may omit the clone size; those that give it use once, few, many or a size class.

v_call	clone_size	cdr3_length	j_call	d_call	cdr3_aa	cdr3_nt
TRBV5-4	few	13	TRBJ2-1	-	CASSLFREDGQFF	TGTGCCAGCAGCTTGTTCAGGGAGGATGGACAGTTCTTC
TRBV7-9	-	16	TRBJ2-7	-	CASNLGPYSTSGERYF	TGTGCCAGCAACCTCGGACCTTATTCTACGTCGGGGGAGCGGTACTTC
TRBV5-5	-	13	TRBJ1-1	-	CASSLTGWTEAFF	TGTGCCAGCAGCTTGACTGGGTGGACTGAAGCTTTCTTT
TRBV29-1	once	14	TRBJ2-5	TRBD2	CSVGLAGGDETQYF	TGCAGCGTCGGACTAGCGGGGGGTGATGAGACCCAGTACTTC
TRBV6-6	-	15	TRBJ2-7	-	CASSYQARLHNEQYF	TGTGCCAGCAGTTACCAGGCACGACTTCACAACGAGCAGTACTTC
TRBV5-1	-	16	TRBJ2-5	-	CASSFVVLGGQETQYF	TGCGCCAGCAGCTTCGTTGTTTTAGGGGGACAAGAGACCCAGTACTTC
TRBV7-8	many	14	TRBJ2-7	TRBD1	CASSLAGDRYEQYF	TGTGCCAGCAGCTTAGCGGGGGACAGATACGAGCAGTACTTC
TRBV7-2	few	15	TRBJ2-7	TRBD1	CASSSRPGTVYEQYF	TGTGCCAGCAGCTCACGCCCCGGGACAGTTTACGAGCAGTACTTC
TRBV20-1	many	13	TRBJ2-6	-	CSASYSGANVLTF	TGCAGTGCCAGTTACTCTGGGGCCAACGTCCTGACTTTC
TRBV6-1	many	13	TRBJ2-1	TRBD2	CASRGTSGAEQFF	TGTGCCAGCAGGGGCACTAGCGGGGCCGAGCAGTTCTTC
TRBV20-1	many	14	TRBJ1-1	TRBD1	CSARTQGDYTEAFF	TGCAGTGCTAGAACACAGGGGGATTACACTGAAGCTTTCTTT
TRBV6-6	many	15	TRBJ2-7	-	CASSYSGRSSYEQYF	TGTGCCAGCAGTTACTCGGGACGGAGCTCCTACGAGCAGTACTTC
TRBV10-3	many	12	TRBJ2-5	-	CATSRTQETQYF	TGTGCCACCTCGCGAACTCAAGAGACCCAGTACTTC
TRBV3-1	few	12	TRBJ2-7	-	CASSQSNYEQYF	TGTGCCAGCAGCCAATCCAACTACGAGCAGTACTTC
TRBV7-9	few	17	TRBJ1-2	TRBD1	CASSLLGQGTKDYGYTF	TGTGCCAGCAGCTTGCTGGGACAGGGAACAAAGGACTATGGCTACACCTTC
TRBV29-1	many	15	TRBJ2-1	-	CSVGLPGESRNEQFF	TGCAGCGTTGGTTTGCCAGGGGAGTCTAGGAATGAGCAGTTCTTC
TRBV2	many	11	TRBJ2-7	-	CASSEFYEQYF	TGTGCCAGCAGTGAATTCTACGAGCAGTACTTC
TRBV10-1	few	17	TRBJ2-3	-	CASSERRAEKRADTQYF	TGCGCCAGCAGTGAGCGACGAGCGGAGAAGCGGGCAGATACGCAGTATTTT
TRBV15	many	16	TRBJ2-2	TRBD2	CATSRTGGQDTGELFF	TGTGCCACCAGCAGAACGGGGGGGCAGGACACCGGGGAGCTGTTTTTT
TRBV6-1	-	17	TRBJ1-1	-	CASSRNSTSSGTTEAFF	TGTGCCAGCAGTAGGAATTCTACCTCATCGGGGACGACTGAAGCTTTCTTT
TRBV18	-	14	TRBJ2-1	-	CASSPGTLYNEKFF	TGTGCCAGCTCACCCGGGACTTTGTACAATGAGAAGTTCTTC
TRBV20-1	many	15	TRBJ2-1	TRBD2	CSARDGLVGTREQFF	TGCAGTGCTAGAGATGGACTAGTAGGAACCCGTGAGCAGTTCTTC
TRBV7-9	many	15	TRBJ1-2	TRBD1	CASSLGQGAIYGYTF	TGTGCCAGCAGCCTTGGACAGGGGGCTATCTATGGCTACACCTTC
TRBV18	few	15	TRBJ1-2	-	CASSPRDLVTYGYTF	TGTGCCAGCTCACCACGGGACTTAGTGACCTATGGCTACACCTTC
TRBV20-1	many	13	TRBJ1-2	-	CSAPLDVRYGYTF	TGCAGTGCTCCACTTGACGTTCGCTATGGCTACACCTTC
TRBV27	many	14	TRBJ1-1	-	CASRTGTGNTEAFF	TGTGCCAGCAGAACAGGGACGGGGAACACTGAAGCTTTCTTT
TRBV20-1	many	15	TRBJ2-2	TRBD1	CSASLGQGGTGELFF	TGCAGTGCTAGTCTCGGACAGGGGGGCACCGGGGAGCTGTTTTTT
TRBV12-3/TRBV12-4	many	15	TRBJ1-1	TRBD1	CASSLRQGWNTEAFF	TGTGCCAGCAGTTTAAGACAGGGATGGAACACTGAAGCTTTCTTT
TRBV18	many	13	TRBJ2-5	-	CASSRQGQETQYF	TGTGCCAGCAGCCGCCAGGGACAAGAGACCCAGTACTTC
TRBV6-1	many	15	TRBJ1-1	-	CASSERQGGGTEAFF	TGTGCCAGCAGTGAAAGGCAGGGCGGGGGAACTGAAGCTTTCTTT
TRBV5-5	-	15	TRBJ1-2	TRBD1	CASSLAGTGTNGYTF	TGTGCCAGCAGCTTGGCCGGGACAGGGACCAATGGCTACACCTTC
TRBV7-2	many	13	TRBJ2-7	-	CASSLGGQAAMVF	TGTGCCAGCAGCTTAGGTGGTCAGGCTGCGATGGTTTTC
TRBV7-2	many	14	TRBJ1-5	-	CASSLMGVGGTRHF	TGTGCCAGCAGCTTAATGGGGGTGGGGGGGACTAGGCATTTT
TRBV6-1	many	17	TRBJ2-3	TRBD2	CASSSTRSSGRTDTQYF	TGTGCCAGCAGCTCAACTAGAAGTAGCGGGAGAACAGATACGCAGTATTTT
TRBV5-1	few	15	TRBJ2-5	TRBD2	CASSLVVGGPETQYF	TGCGCCAGCAGCTTGGTGGTGGGAGGGCCAGAGACCCAGTACTTC
TRBV7-7	many	15	TRBJ2-1	-	CASSLGARGNNEQFF	TGTGCCAGCAGCTTGGGGGCCAGGGGCAACAATGAGCAGTTCTTC
TRBV6-6	medium-sized	13	TRBJ1-1	-	CASSYRETTEAFF	TGTGCCAGCAGTTACAGGGAGACCACTGAAGCTTTCTTT
TRBV20-1	many	14	TRBJ1-3	-	CSASRDSSGNTIYF	TGCAGTGCTAGTCGCGACAGCTCTGGAAACACCATATATTTT
TRBV20-1	many	14	TRBJ2-1	TRBD2	CSARDLAGANEQFF	TGCAGTGCTAGAGACCTAGCGGGGGCCAATGAGCAGTTCTTC
TRBV12-3/TRBV12-4	many	13	TRBJ2-3	-	CASSTNQADTQYF	TGTGCCAGCAGCACTAACCAGGCAGATACGCAGTATTTT
TRBV3-1	-	16	TRBJ1-6	-	CASSSRSGPLNSPLHF	TGTGCCAGCAGCTCAAGGTCAGGCCCCCTTAATTCACCCCTCCACTTT
TRBV7-6	once	15	TRBJ2-7	TRBD2	CASSKRTSEGGEQYF	TGTGCCAGCAGCAAAAGGACTAGCGAGGGGGGAGAGCAGTACTTC
TRBV12-3/TRBV12-4	-	15	TRBJ1-5	-	CASSAGLASNQPQHF	TGTGCCAGCAGTGCGGGACTTGCTAGCAATCAGCCCCAGCATTTT
TRBV10-3	few	13	TRBJ1-1	-	CATAATGNTEAFF	TGTGCCACCGCTGCCACCGGGAACACTGAAGCTTTCTTT
TRBV4-2	-	15	TRBJ2-1	TRBD2	CASSQDPGGLGEQFF	TGTGCCAGCAGCCAAGATCCGGGGGGGCTCGGTGAGCAGTTCTTC
TRBV2	-	13	TRBJ2-7	-	CASSERTLEEQYF	TGTGCCAGCAGTGAACGCACCCTTGAGGAGCAGTACTTC
TRBV20-1	many	16	TRBJ2-4	-	CSARDEARLAKNIQYF	TGCAGTGCTAGAGATGAGGCCCGATTAGCCAAAAACATTCAGTACTTC
TRBV10-1	-	16	TRBJ2-2	-	CASSTNRGRNTGELFF	TGCGCCAGCAGTACCAATCGGGGGCGGAACACCGGGGAGCTGTTTTTT
TRBV12-3/TRBV12-4	-	15	TRBJ2-3	-	CASSPLDSSTDTQYF	TGTGCCAGCAGTCCCTTGGACAGTAGCACAGATACGCAGTATTTT
TRBV6-1	many	16	TRBJ2-1	TRBD1	CASSDQTGGLYNEQFF	TGTGCCAGCAGTGACCAGACAGGGGGCCTCTACAATGAGCAGTTCTTC
TRBV5-1	few	14	TRBJ2-1	TRBD2	CASKTGTSTSEQFF	TGCGCCAGCAAAACCGGGACTAGTACAAGTGAGCAGTTCTTC
TRBV6-1	many	15	TRBJ1-5	-	CASKAAGFGNQPQHF	TGTGCCAGCAAAGCGGCGGGGTTCGGCAATCAGCCCCAGCATTTT
TRBV2	many	14	TRBJ1-5	-	CASSEFGFRQPQHF	TGTGCCAGCAGTGAATTTGGGTTTCGGCAGCCCCAGCATTTT
TRBV5-4	-	14	TRBJ2-3	-	CASSLSEGLDTQYF	TGTGCCAGCAGCTTGTCCGAGGGTCTCGATACGCAGTATTTT
TRBV7-2	many	14	TRBJ2-3	TRBD1	CASSLGQAADTQYF	TGTGCCAGCAGCTTGGGACAGGCAGCAGATACGCAGTATTTT
TRBV3-1	many	14	TRBJ1-1	-	CASSQPQGNTEAFF	TGTGCCAGCAGCCAACCGCAGGGGAACACTGAAGCTTTCTTT
TRBV15	many	13	TRBJ2-1	TRBD2	CATGGRAYNEQFF	TGTGCCACAGGCGGGAGGGCGTACAATGAGCAGTTCTTC
TRBV12-3/TRBV12-4	few	12	TRBJ1-2	TRBD1	CASRSGGYGYTF	TGTGCCAGCAGGTCAGGGGGCTATGGCTACACCTTC
TRBV11-2	many	13	TRBJ1-3	-	CASRTSSGNTIYF	TGTGCCAGCAGGACTAGCTCTGGAAACACCATATATTTT
TRBV20-1	many	12	TRBJ2-7	-	CSASGHPYEQYF	TGCAGTGCTTCGGGACACCCCTACGAGCAGTACTTC